This is a list of T cell receptor beta chains from one sample in a study of cytomegalovirus exposure and HLA in healthy donors. Generated by immunoSEQ multiplex PCR, the TCRdb table keeps only in-frame clones and is missing some. The sample shows approximately 150,000 clones, about 80% of them seen only once. Input material: PBMCs. These receptors all stem from a woman aged 25 to 39 in good health and CMV-seropositive. CDR3s include the opening cysteine and the closing phenylalanine or tryptophan. D genes are given only for firm matches. Size is omitted from some rows. Given values are once, few, many or a class for expanded clones.

clone size,J gene,D gene,V gene,CDR3 protein,CDR3 DNA
NA,TRBJ1-5,NA,TRBV28,CASSRPTGHNQPQHF,TGTGCCAGCAGCCGCCCGACAGGTCACAATCAGCCCCAGCATTTT
NA,TRBJ2-5,TRBD2,TRBV11-2,CASSPGLAEETQYF,TGTGCCAGCAGTCCTGGACTAGCGGAAGAGACCCAGTACTTC
few,TRBJ1-1,NA,TRBV6-5,CASRHPTGYTEAFF,TGTGCCAGCAGACACCCAACCGGGTACACTGAAGCTTTCTTT
few,TRBJ2-1,TRBD2,TRBV19,CAARTSGRGTDEQFF,TGTGCCGCAAGAACTAGCGGGAGGGGTACGGATGAGCAGTTCTTC
NA,TRBJ1-2,NA,TRBV19,CASSPRTDAYVNYGYTF,TGTGCCAGTAGCCCCAGGACAGACGCATACGTTAACTATGGCTACACCTTC
NA,TRBJ2-5,TRBD1,TRBV4-2,CASSQVRPGQGVETQYF,TGTGCCAGCAGCCAAGTGAGACCGGGACAGGGGGTAGAGACCCAGTACTTC
NA,TRBJ2-7,NA,TRBV5-1,CASSRNPDLDEQYF,TGCGCCAGCAGCCGAAATCCGGACTTAGACGAGCAGTACTTC
NA,TRBJ2-7,TRBD1,TRBV18,CASSPPRQGAYEQYF,TGTGCCAGCTCACCACCCCGACAGGGGGCCTACGAGCAGTACTTC
NA,TRBJ2-1,TRBD1,TRBV20-1,CSATTGEQFF,TGCAGTGCAACGACAGGGGAGCAGTTCTTC
NA,TRBJ2-7,TRBD2,TRBV9,CASSRVGTSFDEQYF,TGTGCCAGCAGCCGAGTAGGGACTAGCTTCGACGAGCAGTACTTC
NA,TRBJ1-2,NA,TRBV6-1,CASSRGANYGYTF,TGTGCCAGCAGCCGGGGGGCGAACTATGGCTACACCTTC
NA,TRBJ1-2,NA,TRBV28,CASTQGSYGYTF,TGTGCCAGCACTCAGGGGAGCTATGGCTACACCTTC
NA,TRBJ2-1,TRBD1,TRBV5-4,CASSWGQFRVNTNEQFF,TGTGCCAGCAGCTGGGGACAGTTCAGGGTAAATACAAATGAGCAGTTCTTC
NA,TRBJ2-3,NA,TRBV18,CASSPPGAPDTQYF,TGTGCCAGCTCACCGCCGGGAGCACCAGATACGCAGTATTTT
NA,TRBJ1-3,NA,TRBV28,CASRTGAGNTIYF,TGTGCCAGCAGGACGGGGGCTGGAAACACCATATATTTT
once,TRBJ1-3,NA,TRBV5-1,CASSSGSGNTIYF,TGCGCCAGCAGCTCGGGGTCTGGAAACACCATATATTTT
NA,TRBJ1-2,TRBD1,TRBV5-4,CASSLGMGQSVYGYTF,TGTGCCAGCAGCTTGGGGATGGGACAGTCGGTCTATGGCTACACCTTC
NA,TRBJ2-3,TRBD2,TRBV15,CATSRGLDNTPTDTQYF,TGTGCCACCAGCAGGGGACTAGATAACACCCCCACAGATACGCAGTATTTT
NA,TRBJ2-5,NA,TRBV30,CAWSSAAGETQYF,TGTGCCTGGAGTTCCGCGGCGGGGGAGACCCAGTACTTC
NA,TRBJ2-1,TRBD1,TRBV27,CASCPGTGGYNEQFF,TGTGCCAGTTGTCCCGGGACAGGGGGCTACAATGAGCAGTTCTTC
NA,TRBJ2-2,TRBD1,TRBV11-2,CASSRQGLGELFF,TGTGCCAGCAGTAGACAGGGTCTCGGGGAGCTGTTTTTT
NA,TRBJ2-1,NA,TRBV9,CASSVGPSGKGYNEQFF,TGTGCCAGCAGCGTAGGACCGAGTGGGAAGGGGTACAATGAGCAGTTCTTC
NA,TRBJ1-1,TRBD1,TRBV5-5,CASKEQGGDNTEAFF,TGTGCCAGCAAGGAACAGGGGGGGGATAACACTGAAGCTTTCTTT
NA,TRBJ1-4,NA,TRBV30,CAWSRGGEKLFF,TGTGCCTGGAGTCGGGGGGGGGAAAAACTGTTTTTT
NA,TRBJ2-1,TRBD2,TRBV14,CASSQMGTSYNEQFF,TGTGCCAGCAGCCAAATGGGGACTAGCTACAATGAGCAGTTCTTC
NA,TRBJ2-1,TRBD2,TRBV5-4,CASSLGGASGKDEQFF,TGTGCCAGCAGCCTGGGGGGGGCTAGCGGGAAGGATGAGCAGTTCTTC
few,TRBJ1-2,NA,TRBV30,CAWRDLAVGHYGYTF,TGTGCCTGGAGGGACCTAGCCGTGGGCCACTATGGCTACACCTTC
NA,TRBJ1-5,NA,TRBV30,CAWTRRGGAHQPQHF,TGTGCCTGGACCCGGAGAGGGGGGGCTCATCAGCCCCAGCATTTT
NA,TRBJ1-2,TRBD1,TRBV9,CASSVAAGQGARYGYTF,TGTGCCAGCAGCGTAGCTGCGGGACAGGGGGCGCGCTATGGCTACACCTTC
NA,TRBJ1-2,NA,TRBV6-5,CASRLRYGESYGYTF,TGTGCCAGCAGATTACGGTACGGGGAATCCTATGGCTACACCTTC
NA,TRBJ2-3,TRBD2,TRBV27,CASSYLLAETDTQYF,TGTGCCAGCAGTTACCTCCTAGCGGAAACAGATACGCAGTATTTT
NA,TRBJ1-1,NA,TRBV30,CAWKRTPREAFF,TGTGCCTGGAAAAGAACGCCTAGGGAAGCTTTCTTT
few,TRBJ2-5,TRBD2,TRBV27,CASSLASGGRRETQYF,TGTGCCAGCAGTTTGGCTAGCGGAGGGCGGAGAGAGACCCAGTACTTC
NA,TRBJ2-7,TRBD1,TRBV10-1,CASSEYRGPYEQYF,TGCGCCAGCAGTGAGTACAGGGGACCCTACGAGCAGTACTTC
NA,TRBJ1-4,TRBD1,TRBV6-5,CASSYGQGAGEKLFF,TGTGCCAGCAGTTACGGGCAGGGGGCTGGGGAAAAACTGTTTTTT
NA,TRBJ2-1,TRBD2,TRBV5-1,CASSLALAGVNEQFF,TGCGCCAGCAGCTTGGCTCTAGCGGGAGTGAATGAGCAGTTCTTC
NA,TRBJ2-7,TRBD1,TRBV13,CASSPQGGRQLYEQYF,TGTGCCAGCAGCCCACAAGGGGGCCGGCAATTATACGAGCAGTACTTC
NA,TRBJ2-3,NA,TRBV28,CASSLFFFTREVSTDTQYF,TGTGCCAGCAGTTTATTCTTCTTTACTAGGGAAGTTAGCACAGATACGCAGTATTTT
NA,TRBJ2-1,TRBD1,TRBV27,CASSPGQGYNNEQFF,TGTGCCAGCAGTCCAGGACAGGGGTACAACAATGAGCAGTTCTTC
NA,TRBJ2-1,TRBD2,TRBV9,CASSIRTSGFTEQFF,TGTGCCAGCAGCATTCGGACTAGCGGGTTTACGGAGCAGTTCTTC
once,TRBJ1-3,NA,TRBV7-2,CASSSTGRGTGNTIYF,TGTGCCAGCAGTTCTACCGGGAGGGGGACTGGAAACACCATATATTTT
NA,TRBJ2-1,TRBD2,TRBV6-4,CASSDSAGGYNEQFF,TGTGCCAGCAGTGACTCGGCGGGAGGGTACAATGAGCAGTTCTTC
once,TRBJ2-3,TRBD2,TRBV5-4,CASRPSLAGVGDTQYF,TGTGCCAGCAGACCCTCACTAGCGGGAGTTGGAGATACGCAGTATTTT
NA,TRBJ2-1,NA,TRBV11-2,CASSLVSYPNNEQFF,TGTGCCAGCAGCTTAGTATCGTACCCTAACAATGAGCAGTTCTTC
NA,TRBJ2-5,TRBD1,TRBV28,CASSAPRTGGRETQYF,TGTGCCAGCAGTGCCCCTAGGACAGGGGGCCGGGAGACCCAGTACTTC
NA,TRBJ2-5,TRBD2,TRBV4-2,CASSQGVVAGQETQYF,TGTGCCAGCAGCCAAGGAGTCGTAGCGGGCCAAGAGACCCAGTACTTC
NA,TRBJ2-1,TRBD2,TRBV27,CASSFMASGSGNEQFF,TGTGCCAGCAGTTTTATGGCGAGCGGGAGTGGGAATGAGCAGTTCTTC
NA,TRBJ2-3,NA,TRBV6-5,CASRPRGSSTDTQYF,TGTGCCAGCCGGCCCCGGGGTTCTAGCACAGATACGCAGTATTTT